Listed here are 27 T cell receptor beta chains from one sample, sequenced in a study of cytomegalovirus exposure and HLA in healthy donors. Vbeta (60) and Jbeta (13) primers were used in the PCR. Some clones are missing from TCRdb's copy, which holds only in-frame ones; the method was immunoSEQ multiplex PCR. The listing contains approximately 37,000 clones. The sequenced sample consisted of PBMCs. The receptors stem from a human donor in good health.

This rearrangement joins TRBV19 to TRBJ2-5, with TRBD1 matching 9 bases. The CDR3 is 16 amino acids. Trimming cost V 5 bases and J 5 bases; bases outside gene matches: 12. The germline V gene has CDR1 LNHDA and CDR2 SQIVND (reference sequence). The CDR3 sequence: CASSYPGTGSGETQYF. The DNA for the CDR3 is TGTGCCAGTAGTTACCCCGGGACAGGGTCGGGGGAGACCCAGTACTTC.

The gene calls are TRBV19 and TRBJ1-6; TRBD1 matches at 7 bases. Germline V gene sequence: CDR1 LNHDA, CDR2 SQIVND (reference sequence). This CDR3 is 16 amino acids long. V lost 0 bases and J lost 10; bases outside the gene matches: 9. DNA of the CDR3: TGTGCCAGTAGTATAGATACAGGGGACGCTGGGTCACCCCTCCACTTT. Amino acid sequence: CASSIDTGDAGSPLHF.

The rearrangement links TRBV7-2 to TRBJ1-2, with D uncertain. Trimming shortened V by 5 bases and J by 6 bases, and 25 bases separated the two germline ends. This CDR3 is built from 17 residues. Germline values: CDR1 SGHTA, CDR2 FQGNSA. For the CDR3, the DNA is TGTGCCAGCAGCCCTCCCCGGCAAAGGTCAGGCGCGAATGGCTACACCTTC. Its translation is CASSPPRQRSGANGYTF.

Comment on this clone: An end of the junction differs from the germline gene, which may be a read error. The sample holds other DNA sequences that translate to the same CDR3. The V call is TRBV5-1, the J call TRBJ1-6, with D possibly being TRBD1 (5 bases). The CDR3 runs 13 residues. CDR1 SGHRS and CDR2 YFSETQ come from the germline V gene. The CDR3 sequence: CASSYGGGSPLHF. The DNA for the CDR3 is TGCGCCAGCAGCTACGGGGGAGGCTCACCCCTACACTTT.

The chain couples TRBV27 to TRBJ1-5; D is unresolved. The CDR3 contains 12 residues. V dropped 4 bases and J dropped 4 bases, with 5 bases sitting between them. Germline CDR1 is MNHEY and CDR2 is SMNVEV (reference sequence). The CDR3, as DNA: TGTGCCAGCAGTTCTCGGAATCAGCCCCAGCATTTT. Translated: CASSSRNQPQHF.

The chain recombines TRBV19 with TRBJ1-2; D remains unclear. CDR1 and CDR2 from the germline V gene are LNHDA and SQIVND (reference sequence). This CDR3 is 13 amino acids long. CDR3 sequence (DNA): TGTGCAAGTTCGCCCTGGCAGAACTATGGCTACACCTTC. It translates to CASSPWQNYGYTF.

J is TRBJ2-7 and V is TRBV15, with D maybe TRBD2 (5 bases). This CDR3 has 12 amino acids. V lost 5 bases and J 0 bases, leaving 5 bases between the germline ends. Germline V gene sequence: CDR1 LNHNV, CDR2 YYDKDF (reference sequence). CDR3 bases: TGTGCCACCAGCCGGGACTCCTACGAGCAGTACTTC. Protein: CATSRDSYEQYF. The full variable domain, rest sourced from reference TRBV15 and TRBJ2-7, is DAMVIQNPRYQVTQFGKPVTLSCSQTLNHNVMYWYQQKSSQAPKLLFHYYDKDFNNEADTPDNFQSRRPNTSFCFLDIRSPGLGDTAMYLCATSRDSYEQYFGPGTRLTVT.

The gene calls are TRBV7-2 and TRBJ2-7; TRBD2 agrees at 12 bases. The germline V gene has CDR1 SGHTA and CDR2 FQGNSA. This CDR3 spans 16 amino acids. Trimming cost V 5 bases and J 2 bases; bases outside gene matches: 7. The CDR3 region is CASSTGLAGTAYEQYF. The CDR3 nucleotides read TGTGCCAGCAGCACAGGACTAGCGGGGACTGCCTACGAGCAGTACTTC.

The rearrangement uses TRBV21-1 and TRBJ1-5; the tabulated D call, TRBD1, remains unverified against the DNA. TRBV21-1 is shown as a pseudogene. The CDR3 is 15 residues long. The CDR3 DNA reads as TGTGCCAGCAGCAACAATAGACAGGCCAATCAGCCCCAGCATTTT. Its translation is CASSNNRQANQPQHF.

Notes on this clone: One end of the junction varies from germline; a read error may be responsible. The chain joins TRBV18 to TRBJ2-5, with 11 bases that match TRBD2. CDR3 length equals 17 residues. Germline CDR1 is KGHSH and CDR2 is LQKENI. The CDR3 nucleotides read TGTGCCAGCTCACCAAATTATAGACTAGCGGGAAAAGAGAACCAGTACTTC. Its protein product is CASSPNYRLAGKENQYF.

The V call is TRBV2, the J call TRBJ1-5; 8 bases are a match to TRBD1. Trimming took 5 bases from V and 6 from J; bases not matched to a gene: 15. The CDR3 contains 17 residues. Germline values: CDR1 SNHLY, CDR2 FYNNEI. The DNA for the CDR3 is TGTGCCAGCAGTCCATCGGTAGCAGGGGGCATGGGTCAGCCCCAGCATTTT. This translates into CASSPSVAGGMGQPQHF.

The chain carries TRBV28 and TRBJ1-1, with D perhaps TRBD1 (5 bases). Per the germline V gene, CDR1 is MDHEN and CDR2 is SYDVKM. V lost 8 bases to trimming and J lost 11 bases, with 18 bases between them. This CDR3 spans 12 amino acids. The CDR3 here is CASAGWMDGAFF. The CDR3 nucleotides read TGTGCCAGCGCAGGGTGGATGGACGGGGCTTTCTTT. Together with reference TRBV28 and TRBJ1-1, the CDR3 gives the full variable domain: DVKVTQSSRYLVKRTGEKVFLECVQDMDHENMFWYRQDPGLGLRLIYFSYDVKMKEKGDIPEGYSVSREKKERFSLILESASTNQTSMYLCASAGWMDGAFFGQGTRLTVV.

V gene TRBV11-2 combines with J gene TRBJ2-3; 13 bases are a match to TRBD2. CDR1 is SGHAT and CDR2 is FQNNGV in the germline V gene. The CDR3 length is 18 residues. V was pared by 1 base and J by 1 base, with 5 bases of the junction left unmatched. CDR3 DNA sequence: TGTGCCAGCAGCTTAGTGGGACTAGCGGGGTTGGGCACAGATACGCAGTATTTT. It encodes CASSLVGLAGLGTDTQYF.

The gene calls are TRBV5-1 and TRBJ2-7; 8 bases align to TRBD1. Germline assignment: CDR1 SGHRS and CDR2 YFSETQ. J lost 5 bases, V lost 4 bases, and 11 bases had no gene match. The CDR3 is 15 residues long. CDR3 coding DNA: TGCGCCAGCAGCCCCACGGGGCAGGGGGCACACGAGCAGTACTTC. It specifies CASSPTGQGAHEQYF.

CDR3 protein: CASAPGQGSGNTIYF. The CDR3 DNA reads TGCGCCAGTGCTCCGGGACAGGGCTCTGGAAACACCATATATTTT. The genes are TRBV4-1 and TRBJ1-3, with TRBD1 identical over 9 bases. The CDR3 runs to 15 residues. Looked up from germline, CDR1 is MGHRA and CDR2 is YSYEKL. The ends lost 9 bases at V and 0 bases at J; junction bases unmatched: 6.

The rearrangement links TRBV30 to TRBJ1-2; a possible D gene is TRBD1 (5 bases). Germline CDR1 is GTSNPN and CDR2 is SVGIG (reference sequence). The CDR3 runs 14 residues. Trimming stripped 4 bases from V and 4 bases from J, with 16 bases between. The CDR3 loop is CAWTRQGSPYGYTF. Written as DNA, the CDR3 is TGTGCCTGGACCCGGCAGGGAAGTCCCTATGGCTACACCTTC.

J is TRBJ1-2 and V is TRBV19, with TRBD1 as a possible D gene (5 bases). CDR1 and CDR2 from the germline V gene are LNHDA and SQIVND (reference sequence). The CDR3 is 15 amino acids. Trimming pared 7 bases from V and 2 bases from J, leaving 17 bases between. The CDR3 bases are TGTGCCAGTACCCCCAGGGTTGAGGCAAACTATGGCTACACCTTC. Amino acid sequence: CASTPRVEANYGYTF.

V gene TRBV5-6 combines with J gene TRBJ2-7, with TRBD1 matching over 9 bases. There are 15 residues in the CDR3. The ends lost 0 bases at V and 1 base at J; junction bases unmatched: 2. Germline CDR1 and CDR2: SGHDT and YYEEEE. Here the CDR3 DNA reads TGTGCCAGCAGCTTGGGTGGACAGGGGTCCTACGAGCAGTACTTC. Residues: CASSLGGQGSYEQYF.

The rearrangement uses TRBV11-3 and TRBJ2-7; tentatively, D is TRBD1 (6 bases). The CDR3 is 15 amino acids. V lost 2 bases and J 0 bases, leaving 11 bases between the germline ends. Germline CDR1 is SGHNT and CDR2 is YENEEA. The CDR3 loop reads CASSLKQGDSYEQYF. The CDR3 DNA sequence: TGTGCCAGCAGCTTAAAACAGGGAGACTCCTACGAGCAGTACTTC.

This chain joins TRBV9 and TRBJ1-3, with unresolved D. Trimming removed 0 bases at V and 0 bases at J, with 16 bases between. CDR1 and CDR2 from the germline V gene are SGDLS and YYNGEE. The CDR3 covers 18 residues. The CDR3 protein is CASSVDPIGGYSGNTIYF. In DNA, the CDR3 is TGTGCCAGCAGCGTAGACCCGATAGGCGGATACTCTGGAAACACCATATATTTT.

The chain couples TRBV7-3 to TRBJ1-1; 7 nucleotides line up with TRBD1. CDR1 is SGHTA, CDR2 FQGTGA, per germline. The V segment lost 4 bases and the J segment 2 bases; nucleotides outside the gene matches: 7. This CDR3 has 15 amino acids. CDR3 in amino acids: CASSWDHRGNTEAFF. For the CDR3, the DNA is TGTGCCAGCAGCTGGGACCACAGGGGAAACACTGAAGCTTTCTTT.

The chain uses TRBV18 and TRBJ2-6; 9 positions match TRBD1. The germline gives CDR1 KGHSH, CDR2 LQKENI. CDR3 size: 20 residues. Trimming at V came to 0 bases and at J to 4 bases, leaving 13 bases not matched to a gene. The CDR3 region is CASSPPGSDRGLIGANVLTF. CDR3 coding DNA: TGTGCCAGCTCACCACCGGGATCGGACAGGGGTCTTATAGGGGCCAACGTCCTGACTTTC. Looking up the rest from reference TRBV18 and TRBJ2-6 gives the full variable domain: NAGVMQNPRHLVRRRGQEARLRCSPMKGHSHVYWYRQLPEEGLKFMVYLQKENIIDESGMPKERFSAEFPKEGPSILRIQQVVRGDSAAYFCASSPPGSDRGLIGANVLTFGAGSRLTVL.

Considering frequency, this clone is medium-sized. V gene TRBV14 combines with J gene TRBJ2-7, with 13 nucleotides matching TRBD2. The germline V gene encodes CDR1 SGHDN and CDR2 FVKESK. This CDR3 spans 14 amino acids. J gave up 5 bases and V 4 bases, and 2 bases lay outside the gene matches. CDR3 DNA sequence: TGTGCCAGCAGCCTCGGACTAGCGGGGGACGAGCAGTACTTC. Translation gives CASSLGLAGDEQYF.

The genes are TRBV6-1 and TRBJ1-5; 8 nucleotides align to TRBD1. This CDR3 contains 18 residues. Germline-derived CDR1 and CDR2 are MNHNS and SASEGT. The trim removed 2 bases at V and 9 bases at J, leaving 18 bases unmatched. CDR3 coding DNA: TGTGCCAGCAGTGAAAGCGAGGCAGGGGGCTGGTACGTCCGGCCCCAGCATTTT. Protein: CASSESEAGGWYVRPQHF.

The rearrangement uses TRBV7-9 and TRBJ2-1; 10 bases are shared with TRBD2. The CDR3 contains 15 residues. Germline trimming cut 5 bases from V and 5 bases from J; bases unmatched to any gene: 6. The germline gives CDR1 SEHNR, CDR2 FQNEAQ (reference sequence). The CDR3 loop reads CASSETSGYDNEQFF. CDR3 sequence (DNA): TGTGCCAGCAGCGAGACTAGCGGGTACGACAATGAGCAGTTCTTC.

The J gene is TRBJ1-1, the V gene TRBV18; D not resolved. The CDR3 loop spans 14 amino acids. Trimming took off 2 bases at V and 1 base at J, with 8 bases between the two ends. Germline-derived CDR1 and CDR2 are KGHSH and LQKENI. This chain's CDR3 is CASSPSQANTEAFF. The CDR3 DNA is TGTGCCAGCTCACCAAGCCAGGCGAACACTGAAGCTTTCTTT.

In the case of this clone: Compared with germline, one end of the junction differs, possibly owing to a read error. The rearrangement joins TRBV9 to TRBJ1-1; D gene ambiguous. The germline gives CDR1 SGDLS, CDR2 YYNGEE. The CDR3 extends over 14 amino acids. CDR3 DNA sequence: TGTGCCAGCAGCGTAGAGGCGGGGAACACTGAAGATTTCTTT. Its translation is CASSVEAGNTEDFF.